The rows below give T cell receptor beta chains drawn from one sample of a study of blood T cell repertoires in COVID-19. TCRdb keeps only in-frame clones here, not all; method: immunoSEQ multiplex PCR. The profile covers around 290,000 clones, with around nine tenths appearing a single time and under 3% taken by the ten largest. Sequences were obtained from PBMCs or T cells enriched from blood (not recorded which). The receptors come from a woman aged 18-29 years who had recovered from COVID-19. The CDR3 runs from the conserved cysteine through the conserved F or W. The order of the fields is V gene, J gene, CDR3 protein.

TRBV19	TRBJ2-2	CASSIGTGSTGELFF
TRBV27	TRBJ1-5	CASSFSTGWPQHF
TRBV19	TRBJ1-2	CASSTVQDYGYTF
TRBV28	TRBJ1-5	CASSLGGRDQPQHF
TRBV11-3	TRBJ2-1	CASSLLTGVYHNEQFF
TRBV19	TRBJ1-1	CASSIGQGAFWNTEAFF
TRBV7-8	TRBJ2-7	CTSSPGQGAFAYEQYF
TRBV4-2	TRBJ2-2	CASSQTGLAGGAGELFF
TRBV7-8	TRBJ1-1	CASTLRPPQGLPEAFF
TRBV5-1	TRBJ1-1	CASSLVDTNTEAFF
TRBV6-2/TRBV6-3	TRBJ2-7	CASTPGHREQYF
TRBV11-3	TRBJ1-4	CASSAHRGREKLFF
TRBV7-2	TRBJ2-1	CASNRGGYNEQFF
TRBV6-5	TRBJ1-4	CASSYSTQKNEKLFF
TRBV6-5	TRBJ1-3	CASSNREYSGNTIYF
TRBV28	TRBJ1-2	CASSIDRGLGYGYTF
TRBV7-8	TRBJ2-7	CASSLAPGLAGVRAYEQYF
TRBV5-1	TRBJ2-1	CASQTGDSYNEQFF
TRBV11-2	TRBJ1-2	CASSPGTYYGYTF
TRBV19	TRBJ1-1	CASSIQSGLGGAFF
TRBV29-1	TRBJ2-7	CSVVWLDSAYEQYF
TRBV28	TRBJ2-2	CASSLPGTSITGELFF
TRBV6-5	TRBJ1-2	CASRRRDYGYTF
TRBV27	TRBJ1-5	CASSLSSGAQPQHF
TRBV12-3/TRBV12-4	TRBJ1-2	CASTKRDKTGYTF
TRBV28	TRBJ1-2	CASSPDRGGYGYTF
TRBV5-1	TRBJ2-1	CASSSGQGGWNEQFF
TRBV27	TRBJ2-1	CASSWTSGGAAEQFF
TRBV9	TRBJ2-1	CASSPSGRSYNEQFF
TRBV7-2	TRBJ1-2	CASSLSRDWGYTF
TRBV5-8	TRBJ1-5	CASSRTYSYRSNQPQHF
TRBV3-1/TRBV3-2	TRBJ1-1	CASSREPFAGGTEAFF
TRBV18	TRBJ1-1	CASSLLRSTGGNTEAFF
TRBV6-5	TRBJ1-6	CASRQGYSPLHF
TRBV6-5	TRBJ2-5	CASSYYGGGAGTQYF
TRBV3-1/TRBV3-2	TRBJ2-5	CASSGLGLDEETQYF
TRBV21-1	TRBJ2-1	CASSKEGGPQRAEQFF
TRBV20-1	TRBJ2-5	CSASYRTQYF
TRBV7-2	TRBJ2-1	CASSQGLAGGEQFF
TRBV19	TRBJ1-1	CASSDRQNTEAFF
TRBV30	TRBJ2-2	CAWSPERVGELFF
TRBV27	TRBJ2-3	CASRGRTTDTQYF
TRBV28	TRBJ1-2	CASSLTTGYYGYTF
TRBV11-2	TRBJ2-4	CASSLDLGDIQYF
TRBV2	TRBJ2-3	CASRRTSTSTDTQYF
TRBV6-5	TRBJ1-2	CASTRTGSNYGYTF
TRBV7-9	TRBJ2-7	CASSDVTGGSYEQYF
TRBV11-3	TRBJ2-1	CASSSPDPGLAGGLGNEQFF
TRBV2	TRBJ1-5	CASTIQGLSNQPQHF
TRBV3-1/TRBV3-2	TRBJ1-1	CASSQRLNTEAFF